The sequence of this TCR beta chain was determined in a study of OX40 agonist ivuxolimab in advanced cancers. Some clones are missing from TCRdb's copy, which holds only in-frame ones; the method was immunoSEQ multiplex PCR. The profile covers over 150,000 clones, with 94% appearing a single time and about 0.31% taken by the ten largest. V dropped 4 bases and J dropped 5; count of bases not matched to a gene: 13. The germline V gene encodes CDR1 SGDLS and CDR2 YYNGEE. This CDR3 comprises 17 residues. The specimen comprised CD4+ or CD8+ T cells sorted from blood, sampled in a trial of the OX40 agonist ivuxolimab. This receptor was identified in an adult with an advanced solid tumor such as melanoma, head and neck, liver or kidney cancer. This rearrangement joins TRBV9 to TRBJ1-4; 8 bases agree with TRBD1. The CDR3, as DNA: TGTGCCAGCAGCCCTTCTCTTACAGGGGGGCCGAATGAAAAACTGTTTTTT. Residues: CASSPSLTGGPNEKLFF.